These T cell receptor beta chains were read from a single sample in a study of blood T cell repertoires in COVID-19. Some clones are missing from TCRdb's copy, which holds only in-frame ones; the method was immunoSEQ multiplex PCR. The repertoire holds 4,500 to 5,500 clones, with more than 70% as singletons. The material sequenced was peripheral blood. The receptors originated from a man aged 65 to 85 with COVID-19, enrolled during active disease. Both conserved end residues are part of each CDR3. The D gene is left open where the match is weak.

V	D	J	DNA	CDR3
TRBV5-1	TRBD1	TRBJ2-7	TGCGCCAGCAGTCCCGGGACAGGGACCTACGAGCAGTACTTC	CASSPGTGTYEQYF
TRBV5-1	-	TRBJ1-2	TGCGCCACATCCCCAGCGCCGGGGGCTAACTATGGCTACACCTTC	CATSPAPGANYGYTF
TRBV5-8	TRBD2	TRBJ2-3	TGTGCCAGCAGCTTCGGGGGGTTTGACACAGATACGCAGTATTTT	CASSFGGFDTDTQYF